The 27 T cell receptor beta chains reported below all come from one sample, sequenced in a study of T cells in localized non-small cell lung cancer. Only in-frame clones appear in the TCRdb table, and some are missing; sequencing was by immunoSEQ multiplex PCR. Of some 64,000 clones listed, roughly 79% were seen once; the top ten hold around 4.3%. Sequenced here: PBMCs, sampled before any cancer treatment. These receptors were collected from a man between 40 and 69 years old with stage II lung adenocarcinoma.

V gene TRBV5-4 combines with J gene TRBJ2-1, with 8 bases matching TRBD2. Germline assignment: CDR1 SGHNT and CDR2 YYREEE (reference sequence). With 4 bases clipped from V and 7 bases from J, the junction kept 10 bases outside the gene matches. The CDR3 has 15 amino acids. CDR3 in amino acids: CASSLSGTRGNEQFF. The CDR3, as DNA: TGTGCCAGCAGCCTTAGCGGGACCCGGGGGAATGAGCAGTTCTTC.

V gene TRBV18 combines with J gene TRBJ1-1; 7 positions match TRBD1. Trimming cost V 3 bases and J 0 bases; bases outside gene matches: 4. CDR3 length equals 15 residues. CDR1 and CDR2 (germline): KGHSH, LQKENI. The CDR3 DNA sequence: TGTGCCAGCTCACCGGGACAGAAGCTGAACACTGAAGCTTTCTTT. It encodes CASSPGQKLNTEAFF.

The chain has TRBV5-1 and TRBJ2-5; 8 nucleotides line up with TRBD1. The germline V gene has CDR1 SGHRS and CDR2 YFSETQ. The CDR3 runs 16 residues. V gave up 0 bases and J gave up 3 bases; unmatched junction bases: 7. The CDR3 protein is CASSLDGRGQEETQYF. Here the CDR3 DNA reads TGCGCCAGCAGCTTGGATGGCAGGGGGCAGGAAGAGACCCAGTACTTC.

The rearrangement joins TRBV4-3 to TRBJ1-3; D call uncertain. Germline assignment: CDR1 LGHNA and CDR2 YSLEER. V dropped 0 bases and J dropped 7 bases, with 13 bases sitting between them. The CDR3 spans 15 residues. CDR3 bases: TGCGCCAGCAGCCAAGATGGCGTAGGGTTTAACACCATATATTTT. Its translation: CASSQDGVGFNTIYF.

The rearrangement links TRBV7-3 to TRBJ2-2; unclear D gene. Germline V lookup: CDR1 SGHTA, CDR2 FQGTGA. Trimming took 4 bases from V and 4 from J, leaving 7 bases between them. This CDR3 region has 13 residues. Here the CDR3 reads CASSSRTTGELFF. The CDR3 DNA reads as TGTGCCAGCAGCTCCCGGACCACCGGGGAGCTGTTTTTT.

The chain joins TRBV19 to TRBJ2-6; D is uncertain. The CDR3 loop spans 14 amino acids. V lost 5 bases and J lost 4, with 9 bases in between. Germline V gene lookup returns CDR1 LNHDA and CDR2 SQIVND (reference sequence). This CDR3 is CASSSLGGANVLTF. The CDR3 coding sequence is TGTGCCAGTAGTTCCCTCGGGGGGGCCAACGTCCTGACTTTC.

This chain links TRBV6-5 with TRBJ1-2, with D unresolved. The V end was cut by 6 bases, the J end by 1 base, with 12 bases between. Germline CDR1 MNHEY, CDR2 SVGAGI. The CDR3 is 14 amino acids. CDR3 sequence (DNA): TGTGCCAGCAGGGAGACCGATGATAACTATGGCTACACCTTC. Translating it yields CASRETDDNYGYTF.

V usage is TRBV7-2 and J usage is TRBJ1-5; the D gene is possibly TRBD1 (5 bases). This CDR3 comprises 14 residues. Trimming took off 5 bases at V and 2 bases at J, with 10 bases between the two ends. Germline V gives CDR1 SGHTA, CDR2 FQGNSA. The CDR3 is CASSAVGGNQPQHF. CDR3 coding DNA: TGTGCCAGCAGCGCCGTAGGGGGCAATCAGCCCCAGCATTTT.

DNA of the CDR3: TGTGCCAGCAGCTTGGAAGTGGGGGCCAACGTCCTGACTTTC. Protein: CASSLEVGANVLTF. J is TRBJ2-6 and V is TRBV7-9; D unclear. V was shortened by 3 bases and J by 4 bases, with 7 bases between the two germline ends. Germline lookup yields CDR1 SEHNR and CDR2 FQNEAQ (reference sequence). The CDR3 consists of 14 residues.

V usage is TRBV5-1 and J usage is TRBJ2-3; 8 bases map to TRBD1. The CDR3 is made up of 18 amino acids. J gave up 0 bases and V 4 bases, and 13 bases lay outside the gene matches. CDR1 SGHRS and CDR2 YFSETQ come from the germline V gene. The CDR3 region has the DNA TGCGCCAGCAGCCGTACTTCTGGACAGGGCCTAAGCACAGATACGCAGTATTTT. As protein: CASSRTSGQGLSTDTQYF.

This clone occurred a few times. The chain employs TRBV30 and TRBJ2-1, with TRBD2 matching over 8 bases. CDR1 and CDR2 (germline): GTSNPN, SVGIG (reference sequence). The J segment lost 9 bases and the V segment lost 4 bases, leaving 5 bases of the junction unmatched. The CDR3 sequence is 12 residues long. DNA of the CDR3: TGTGCCTGGACTCGGGAGGGTGGTGAGCAGTTCTTC. Encoded protein: CAWTREGGEQFF.

This chain connects TRBV10-3 to TRBJ2-2, with TRBD2 matching over 7 bases. The germline gives CDR1 ENHRY, CDR2 SYGVKD. Trimming took 3 bases from V and 3 from J; bases not matched to a gene: 10. The CDR3 length is 17 residues. The CDR3 region is CAISDPWKRDDTGELFF. The CDR3 DNA is TGTGCCATCAGTGACCCGTGGAAGCGGGATGACACCGGGGAGCTGTTTTTT.

The gene calls are TRBV30 and TRBJ2-1, with a tentative D call TRBD1 (6 bases). Looked up from germline, CDR1 is GTSNPN and CDR2 is SVGIG (reference sequence). This CDR3 is 13 amino acids long. Between the trimmed V and J ends, which lost 2 bases and 9 bases, there was a span of 14 bases. DNA for the CDR3: TGTGCCTGGAGTAGGCCGCCCAGGGGTGAGCAGTTCTTC. Its protein is CAWSRPPRGEQFF.

This clone showed up just a few times. V gene TRBV19 combines with J gene TRBJ1-1; maybe TRBD1 (5 bases). The CDR3 contains 13 residues. Trimming removed 1 base from V and 4 bases from J, with 7 bases in between. CDR1 is LNHDA, CDR2 SQIVND, per germline (reference sequence). Here the CDR3 reads CASSIGGGTEAFF. As DNA, the CDR3 is TGTGCCAGTAGTATAGGGGGCGGCACTGAAGCTTTCTTT.

This chain joins TRBV19 and TRBJ1-3, with 7 bases identical to TRBD1. Looked up from germline, CDR1 is LNHDA and CDR2 is SQIVND (reference sequence). The trim removed 6 bases at V and 9 bases at J, leaving 14 bases unmatched. The CDR3 consists of 15 residues. CDR3 in amino acids: CASSPGTALSSTIYF. The CDR3 DNA reads as TGTGCCAGTAGCCCCGGGACAGCATTATCGTCCACCATATATTTT.

There are a few counts of this clone. This chain links TRBV10-1 with TRBJ2-7, with 9 nucleotides matching TRBD1. The CDR3 is made up of 15 amino acids. Germline V gives CDR1 WNHNN, CDR2 SYGVQD (reference sequence). Trimming at V came to 2 bases and at J to 5 bases, leaving 7 bases not matched to a gene. The CDR3 spells CASSELGQGIHEQYF. The CDR3 DNA follows: TGCGCCAGCAGTGAGCTAGGACAGGGGATCCACGAGCAGTACTTC.

This clone turned up a few times. The chain carries TRBV11-2 and TRBJ2-7, with TRBD1 as a possible D gene (6 bases). V shed 11 bases and J shed 2 bases, with 10 bases lying between them. The CDR3 has 11 residues. Germline V gene data show CDR1 as SGHAT and CDR2 as FQNNGV. The CDR3 region is CAAGVAYEQYF. In DNA form, the CDR3 reads TGTGCCGCAGGGGTCGCCTACGAGCAGTACTTC.

This clone was seen a handful of times. The V and J genes are TRBV4-1 and TRBJ1-1; D is uncertain. Germline loops: CDR1 MGHRA, CDR2 YSYEKL. Between the trimmed V and J ends, which lost 2 bases and 4 bases, there was a span of 8 bases. The CDR3 runs to 13 residues. The CDR3, as DNA: TGCGCCAGCAGCCAATTACTTGGCACTGAAGCTTTCTTT. Encoded protein: CASSQLLGTEAFF.

The gene calls are TRBV10-1 and TRBJ1-2; a possible D gene is TRBD1 (5 bases). The germline V and J ends were trimmed by 2 bases and 2 bases, with 9 bases remaining between them. The CDR3 sequence is 14 residues long. CDR1 WNHNN and CDR2 SYGVQD come from the germline V gene (reference sequence). Here the CDR3 reads CASSEQGANYGYTF. For the CDR3, the DNA is TGCGCCAGCAGTGAGCAGGGAGCGAACTATGGCTACACCTTC.

The chain has TRBV10-3 and TRBJ1-1; TRBD1 matches 8 bases. With V trimmed by 6 bases and J by 3 bases, 3 bases remained unmatched. From germline, CDR1 is ENHRY and CDR2 SYGVKD. CDR3 size: 13 residues. As DNA, the CDR3 is TGTGCCATCAGGGGGACAGGAGACACTGAAGCTTTCTTT. This translates into CAIRGTGDTEAFF.

The chain recombines TRBV7-9 with TRBJ1-4; 9 nucleotides match TRBD1. The V and J ends lost 1 base and 0 bases, in that order; junction bases with no gene match: 6. In germline, CDR1 is SEHNR, CDR2 FQNEAQ (reference sequence). This CDR3 is built from 18 residues. The CDR3 DNA reads TGTGCCAGCAGCTTAGGGGACAGGGCAACCGCAACTAATGAAAAACTGTTTTTT. Amino acids: CASSLGDRATATNEKLFF. Full variable domain (remainder filled in from reference TRBV7-9 and TRBJ1-4): DTGVSQNPRHKITKRGQNVTFRCDPISEHNRLYWYRQTLGQGPEFLTYFQNEAQLEKSRLLSDRFSAERPKGSFSTLEIQRTEQGDSAMYLCASSLGDRATATNEKLFFGSGTQLSVL.

The chain employs TRBV19 and TRBJ1-5; D is ambiguous. In germline, CDR1 is LNHDA, CDR2 SQIVND (reference sequence). The CDR3 is 13 amino acids. The ends were cut back, 7 bases at V and 5 bases at J, with 12 bases in the middle. CDR3 sequence reads: CASTSRQHQPQHF. The DNA of the CDR3 is TGTGCCAGTACTTCCCGACAACATCAGCCCCAGCATTTT.

The rearrangement uses TRBV5-4 and TRBJ1-1; 10 bases are shared with TRBD1. The CDR3 sequence is 14 residues long. The V gene end was trimmed by 10 bases and the J gene end by 0 bases; junction bases not matched to a gene: 6. CDR1 and CDR2 (germline): SGHNT, YYREEE (reference sequence). For the CDR3, the DNA is TGTGCCGGAAGACAGGGGGCATTGAACACTGAAGCTTTCTTT. Its protein is CAGRQGALNTEAFF.

In DNA form, the CDR3 reads TGTGCCAGCAGCCGAACAGGGATTTCGGATGAAAAACTGTTTTTT. Protein sequence: CASSRTGISDEKLFF. The genes are TRBV6-5 and TRBJ1-4; D may be TRBD1 (6 bases). The CDR3 totals 15 residues. V was cut by 6 bases and J by 6 bases, with 17 bases left in between. Germline lookup yields CDR1 MNHEY and CDR2 SVGAGI.

The chain employs TRBV19 and TRBJ1-1, with no clear D. This CDR3 region has 10 residues. Trimming stripped 8 bases from V and 2 bases from J, with 3 bases between. Germline CDR1 LNHDA, CDR2 SQIVND (reference sequence). In DNA form, the CDR3 reads TGTGCCAGTTCAAACACTGAAGCTTTCTTT. The encoded protein is CASSNTEAFF.

CDR3 residues: CASSLTGARAQETQYF. CDR3 DNA: TGTGCCAGCAGTTTGACGGGGGCGCGGGCTCAAGAGACCCAGTACTTC. J is TRBJ2-5 and V is TRBV28, with D possibly being TRBD1 or TRBD2 (6 bases each). This CDR3 contains 16 residues. Germline CDR1 reads MDHEN; CDR2 reads SYDVKM. The V and J ends lost 3 bases and 2 bases respectively, with 16 bases between them.

The CDR3: CAWSVTTDMNTEAFF. The CDR3 region has the DNA TGTGCCTGGAGTGTAACGACAGACATGAACACTGAAGCTTTCTTT. This sequence joins TRBV30 and TRBJ1-1, with D perhaps TRBD1 (5 bases). Trimming took 0 bases from V and 0 from J, leaving 11 bases between them. Germline assignment: CDR1 GTSNPN and CDR2 SVGIG (reference sequence). CDR3 length: 15 amino acids.